A selection of T cell receptor beta chains follows, all from one sample in a study of cytomegalovirus exposure and HLA in healthy donors. Only in-frame clones appear in the TCRdb table, and some are missing; sequencing was by immunoSEQ multiplex PCR. The sample holds around 130,000 clones, about 77% seen once. Source material: PBMCs. The receptors shown here come from a middle-aged man in good health and CMV-seronegative. The CDR3 runs from the conserved cysteine through the conserved F or W. Each record gives: CDR3 length, J gene, D gene, V gene, clone size, CDR3 protein. The D gene is left open where the match is weak. A row's size may be missing; if present it is once, few, many or a size class.

len: 15
j_gene: TRBJ2-5
d_gene: TRBD1
v_gene: TRBV11-3
abundance: .
CDR3aa: CASSFRAGGAETQYF

len: 15
j_gene: TRBJ2-3
d_gene: .
v_gene: TRBV2
abundance: .
CDR3aa: CAIGRPQAETDTQYF

len: 15
j_gene: TRBJ1-1
d_gene: .
v_gene: TRBV5-6
abundance: .
CDR3aa: CASSFIPNMNTEAFF

len: 15
j_gene: TRBJ2-1
d_gene: .
v_gene: TRBV5-1
abundance: .
CDR3aa: CASSFDGSSYNEQFF

len: 14
j_gene: TRBJ2-2
d_gene: .
v_gene: TRBV7-3
abundance: few
CDR3aa: CASSSLAVPGELFF

len: 15
j_gene: TRBJ2-1
d_gene: TRBD2
v_gene: TRBV19
abundance: few
CDR3aa: CASLGLGLESFEQFF

len: 20
j_gene: TRBJ2-1
d_gene: TRBD2
v_gene: TRBV14
abundance: few
CDR3aa: CASSPRTSGRADTSYNEQFF

len: 14
j_gene: TRBJ2-5
d_gene: TRBD1
v_gene: TRBV6-1
abundance: .
CDR3aa: CASSGGGAGETQYF

len: 15
j_gene: TRBJ1-2
d_gene: TRBD1
v_gene: TRBV7-3
abundance: .
CDR3aa: CASSVGTGLNYGYTF

len: 13
j_gene: TRBJ1-1
d_gene: TRBD1
v_gene: TRBV7-2
abundance: medium-sized
CDR3aa: CASSRTGNGEAFF

len: 16
j_gene: TRBJ1-2
d_gene: TRBD1
v_gene: TRBV7-2
abundance: .
CDR3aa: CASSFTRGQGIDGYTF

len: 15
j_gene: TRBJ1-3
d_gene: .
v_gene: TRBV9
abundance: .
CDR3aa: CASSVLSSSGNTIYF

len: 14
j_gene: TRBJ1-1
d_gene: .
v_gene: TRBV7-9
abundance: .
CDR3aa: CASSPLGGRTEAFF

len: 14
j_gene: TRBJ2-7
d_gene: .
v_gene: TRBV19
abundance: .
CDR3aa: CASSILIGVDEQYF

len: 19
j_gene: TRBJ2-7
d_gene: TRBD2
v_gene: TRBV11-2
abundance: .
CDR3aa: CASSPRGGAGEIGHNEQYF

len: 14
j_gene: TRBJ2-2
d_gene: .
v_gene: TRBV29-1
abundance: .
CDR3aa: CSVTNNRNTGELFF

len: 16
j_gene: TRBJ2-1
d_gene: TRBD2
v_gene: TRBV6-6
abundance: .
CDR3aa: CASSYGLAGVTNEQFF

len: 14
j_gene: TRBJ1-5
d_gene: TRBD1
v_gene: TRBV27
abundance: .
CDR3aa: CASSLTGGNQPQHF

len: 15
j_gene: TRBJ2-7
d_gene: .
v_gene: TRBV27
abundance: few
CDR3aa: CASSLSAGLSYEQYF

len: 14
j_gene: .
d_gene: .
v_gene: TRBV9
abundance: .
CDR3aa: CASSVTGSSYEQYF

len: 14
j_gene: TRBJ1-2
d_gene: TRBD1
v_gene: TRBV6-5
abundance: .
CDR3aa: CASSQGQGRFGYTF

len: 15
j_gene: TRBJ2-5
d_gene: .
v_gene: TRBV30
abundance: .
CDR3aa: CAWRGGQLGRETQYF

len: 14
j_gene: TRBJ1-2
d_gene: .
v_gene: TRBV10-3
abundance: once
CDR3aa: CAISDLLSNYGYTF

len: 15
j_gene: TRBJ1-3
d_gene: .
v_gene: TRBV5-1
abundance: few
CDR3aa: CASSLTGATGNTIYF

len: 13
j_gene: TRBJ2-1
d_gene: TRBD2
v_gene: TRBV10-2
abundance: .
CDR3aa: CASGLAGYNEQFF

len: 16
j_gene: TRBJ2-1
d_gene: TRBD2
v_gene: TRBV5-4
abundance: .
CDR3aa: CATRVGLAGVTNEQFF

len: 19
j_gene: TRBJ2-2
d_gene: TRBD2
v_gene: TRBV15
abundance: .
CDR3aa: CATSRDRISGSQRTGELFF

len: 14
j_gene: TRBJ1-4
d_gene: .
v_gene: TRBV28
abundance: .
CDR3aa: CASRAGATNEKLFF

len: 12
j_gene: TRBJ1-5
d_gene: .
v_gene: TRBV7-9
abundance: .
CDR3aa: CSSSLPNQPQHF

len: 14
j_gene: TRBJ1-3
d_gene: .
v_gene: TRBV28
abundance: .
CDR3aa: CASRTQGSGNTIYF

len: 15
j_gene: TRBJ1-5
d_gene: TRBD1
v_gene: TRBV30
abundance: .
CDR3aa: CAWSEPGQVGQPQHF

len: 16
j_gene: TRBJ2-7
d_gene: TRBD1
v_gene: TRBV5-1
abundance: .
CDR3aa: CASSLGRGQGTYEQYF

len: 14
j_gene: TRBJ1-4
d_gene: .
v_gene: TRBV10-3
abundance: once
CDR3aa: CAITDTPTNEKLFF

len: 14
j_gene: TRBJ2-5
d_gene: .
v_gene: TRBV6-1
abundance: .
CDR3aa: CASSLGGGSETQYF

len: 14
j_gene: TRBJ2-5
d_gene: .
v_gene: TRBV5-1
abundance: .
CDR3aa: CASSLGNREETQYF

len: 12
j_gene: TRBJ1-5
d_gene: .
v_gene: TRBV28
abundance: .
CDR3aa: CASRSNNQPQHF

len: 13
j_gene: TRBJ2-2
d_gene: .
v_gene: TRBV7-2
abundance: .
CDR3aa: CASSWGVTGELFF

len: 15
j_gene: TRBJ2-5
d_gene: TRBD1
v_gene: TRBV27
abundance: once
CDR3aa: CASSSLGQGEETQYF

len: 17
j_gene: TRBJ2-5
d_gene: TRBD2
v_gene: TRBV7-6
abundance: .
CDR3aa: CASSWTSGSVYQETQYF

len: 14
j_gene: TRBJ2-7
d_gene: .
v_gene: TRBV9
abundance: .
CDR3aa: CASSVGSIGAEQYF

len: 15
j_gene: TRBJ1-2
d_gene: .
v_gene: TRBV7-9
abundance: few
CDR3aa: CASSLGPRRGHGYTF

len: 14
j_gene: TRBJ2-3
d_gene: TRBD2
v_gene: TRBV6-5
abundance: .
CDR3aa: CASSYAGVTDTQYF

len: 14
j_gene: TRBJ2-3
d_gene: TRBD1
v_gene: TRBV29-1
abundance: few
CDR3aa: CSVDDRGRADTQYF

len: 15
j_gene: TRBJ2-1
d_gene: TRBD1
v_gene: TRBV6-1
abundance: .
CDR3aa: CASSDRESSYNEQFF

len: 18
j_gene: TRBJ1-4
d_gene: .
v_gene: TRBV28
abundance: .
CDR3aa: CASSSSPGTYATNEKLFF

len: 15
j_gene: TRBJ2-5
d_gene: .
v_gene: TRBV21-1
abundance: .
CDR3aa: CASSKARQGGETQYF

len: 17
j_gene: TRBJ2-1
d_gene: TRBD2
v_gene: TRBV5-4
abundance: .
CDR3aa: CASSLGSLAGEVAEQFF

len: 15
j_gene: TRBJ2-5
d_gene: .
v_gene: TRBV7-8
abundance: once
CDR3aa: CASSRATTGGETQYF

len: 13
j_gene: TRBJ1-2
d_gene: .
v_gene: TRBV27
abundance: .
CDR3aa: CASSLSTGAGYTF

len: 14
j_gene: TRBJ2-2
d_gene: TRBD2
v_gene: TRBV9
abundance: .
CDR3aa: CASSVRGGTGELFF

len: 16
j_gene: TRBJ2-5
d_gene: .
v_gene: TRBV5-4
abundance: .
CDR3aa: CASSPSGGPAGETQYF

len: 14
j_gene: TRBJ2-7
d_gene: .
v_gene: TRBV5-6
abundance: once
CDR3aa: CASSSQGWVYEQYF

len: 14
j_gene: TRBJ1-1
d_gene: .
v_gene: TRBV15
abundance: .
CDR3aa: CATSSHYGNTEAFF

len: 14
j_gene: TRBJ2-2
d_gene: .
v_gene: TRBV10-3
abundance: .
CDR3aa: CASRGSGNTGELFF

len: 13
j_gene: TRBJ1-1
d_gene: .
v_gene: TRBV28
abundance: .
CDR3aa: CASSNTVNTEAFF

len: 16
j_gene: TRBJ2-1
d_gene: .
v_gene: TRBV9
abundance: .
CDR3aa: CASSVGLARGDNEQFF

len: 17
j_gene: TRBJ2-1
d_gene: TRBD2
v_gene: TRBV9
abundance: .
CDR3aa: CASSEGLAGPRENEQFF